The 32 T cell receptor beta chains reported below all come from one sample, sequenced in a study of T cells in Graves' hyperthyroidism and ophthalmopathy. Amplification targeted TCR beta CDR3 regions from RNA transcripts. TCR CDR3 regions were first amplified by RT-PCR with HTBI primers. TCRdb independently ran MiXCR on the multiplex PCR reads; one entry per CDR3 protein. Here the sample spans approximately 590,000 distinct CDR3 sequences, just over 45% being singletons. Sequencing was performed on peripheral blood or thyroid tissue (not recorded which). These TCRs come from a young woman with Graves' hyperthyroidism.

CDR3 protein: CASRSQGGRIGELFF. The CDR3 bases are TGTGCCAGTAGGAGCCAGGGCGGAAGAATCGGGGAGCTGTTTTTT. V and J are TRBV19 and TRBJ2-2, with TRBD1 as a possible D gene (5 bases). V was clipped by 6 bases and J by 7 bases, with 18 bases between them. Germline V gives CDR1 LNHDA, CDR2 SQIVND (reference sequence). The CDR3 is 15 amino acids.

This clonotype was observed at least ten times. The rearrangement joins TRBV10-3 to TRBJ2-7; 12 positions match TRBD1. Germline CDR1 reads ENHRY; CDR2 reads SYGVKD. V lost 7 bases, J lost 5 bases, and 9 bases stayed unmatched. The CDR3 runs 15 residues. CDR3 bases: TGTGCCATCACCGAGGGGACAGGGGGCGTAGACGAGCAGTACTTC. Its translation is CAITEGTGGVDEQYF.

This clonotype was counted at least ten times. This chain joins TRBV7-3 and TRBJ2-6, with D unclear. Per germline, CDR1 SGHTA and CDR2 FQGTGA. The CDR3 is 14 amino acids. The V gene lost 8 bases and the J gene lost 0 bases, with 8 bases spanning the gap. CDR3 nucleotides: TGTGCCAGCGAGGCCAGCTCTGGGGCCAACGTCCTGACTTTC. This encodes CASEASSGANVLTF.

This clonotype was detected ten times or more. The rearrangement links TRBV10-3 to TRBJ2-7; possibly TRBD1 for D (6 bases). With 11 bases removed from V and 3 bases from J, the gap between germline ends came to 17 bases. The CDR3 is 13 residues long. Germline assignment: CDR1 ENHRY and CDR2 SYGVKD. CDR3 region: CAFRRGGDYEQYF. Written as DNA, the CDR3 is TGTGCCTTTCGGCGAGGGGGAGACTACGAGCAGTACTTC.

The gene calls are TRBV29-1 and TRBJ1-2; D perhaps matches TRBD1 (6 bases). Looked up from germline, CDR1 is SQVTM and CDR2 is ANQGSEA. V lost 3 bases, J lost 0 bases, and 11 bases lay in between. The length of the CDR3 is 14 residues. CDR3 sequence: CSVDPRTANYGYTF. The CDR3 nucleotides are TGCAGCGTTGATCCACGGACAGCTAACTATGGCTACACCTTC.

With respect to this clonotype: An end of the junction differs from the germline gene, which may be a read error. The V and J genes are TRBV2 and TRBJ2-1; 14 bases are a match to TRBD2. The CDR3 runs to 19 residues. Germline CDR1 and CDR2: SNHLY and FYNNEI. The CDR3 nucleotides read TGTGCCACCAGTGATTTAGGGACTAGCGGGAGCGTCTCCTACAATGAGCAGTTCTTC. It is translated as CATSDLGTSGSVSYNEQFF.

V is TRBV11-1 and J is TRBJ2-7, with D possibly being TRBD1 (5 bases). CDR1 SGHAT and CDR2 FQDESV come from the germline V gene (reference sequence). The V end lost 4 bases, the J end lost 7 bases, and 20 bases lay between the germline ends. The CDR3 extends over 15 amino acids. The CDR3 sequence: CASSYIQGAFGEQYF. CDR3 bases: TGTGCCAGCAGCTACATCCAAGGGGCGTTCGGGGAGCAGTACTTC.

The gene calls are TRBV19 and TRBJ2-6; 12 positions match TRBD1. V lost 10 bases, J lost 4 bases, and 5 bases stayed unmatched. This CDR3 contains 15 residues. From germline, CDR1 is LNHDA and CDR2 SQIVND (reference sequence). The CDR3 is CATGTGGGGANVLTF. CDR3 DNA: TGTGCCACCGGGACAGGGGGCGGCGGGGCCAACGTCCTGACTTTC.

This chain connects TRBV7-2 to TRBJ2-5; D unresolved. The CDR3 loop spans 13 amino acids. Trimming cost V 2 bases and J 5 bases, with 9 bases left between them. Germline V CDR1 and CDR2: SGHTA, FQGNSA. For the CDR3, the DNA is TGTGCCAGCAGCTTATGGCAAGGGGAGACCCAGTACTTC. Encoded protein: CASSLWQGETQYF.

In this sample, this clonotype turned up many times. The rearrangement joins TRBV7-9 to TRBJ1-1; unclear D gene. The CDR3 covers 13 residues. Trimming cost V 5 bases and J 7 bases, with 14 bases left between them. Germline V CDR1 and CDR2: SEHNR, FQNEAQ (reference sequence). The CDR3 here is CASSVTAEGEAFF. The DNA for the CDR3 is TGTGCCAGCAGCGTAACGGCTGAGGGTGAAGCTTTCTTT.

This chain uses TRBV15 with TRBJ1-3; tentative D call: TRBD1 (5 bases). Trimming cost V 1 base and J 3 bases, with 13 bases left between them. The V gene's germline CDR1 is LNHNV and CDR2 YYDKDF (reference sequence). The CDR3 covers 16 residues. CDR3 sequence reads: CATSRAGYSHGNTIYF. The CDR3 DNA reads as TGTGCCACCAGCAGAGCAGGGTATAGTCATGGAAACACCATATATTTT.

Only a few counts were recorded for this clonotype. V is TRBV7-9 and J is TRBJ2-5; TRBD2 aligns across 7 bases. There are 19 residues in the CDR3. CDR1 is SEHNR and CDR2 is FQNEAQ in the germline V gene (reference sequence). The V segment lost 4 bases and the J segment 2 bases; nucleotides outside the gene matches: 19. This CDR3 is CASSSTHRSRTRPQETQYF. CDR3 DNA sequence: TGTGCCAGCAGCTCCACCCACAGAAGTAGGACTAGACCACAAGAGACCCAGTACTTC. The full variable domain, completed using reference TRBV7-9 and TRBJ2-5, is DTGVSQNPRHKITKRGQNVTFRCDPISEHNRLYWYRQTLGQGPEFLTYFQNEAQLEKSRLLSDRFSAERPKGSFSTLEIQRTEQGDSAMYLCASSSTHRSRTRPQETQYFGPGTRLLVL.

V is TRBV29-1 and J is TRBJ1-2, with TRBD1 matching 8 bases. The CDR3 contains 13 residues. V shed 1 base, J shed 2 bases, and the junction held 0 bases outside the gene matches. Germline V lookup: CDR1 SQVTM, CDR2 ANQGSEA. CDR3 protein: CSVEGDRNYGYTF. CDR3 coding DNA: TGCAGCGTTGAAGGGGACAGGAACTATGGCTACACCTTC.

A few counts support this clonotype. V and J are TRBV12-3 or TRBV12-4 and TRBJ1-2; maybe TRBD1 (6 bases). The CDR3 is 14 amino acids. V was cut by 3 bases and J by 6 bases, with 14 bases left in between. The CDR3 DNA reads TGTGCCAGCAGTTTTCCACAGGGTGGGCATGGCTACACCTTC. This codes for CASSFPQGGHGYTF.

This clonotype has at least ten counts. The V and J genes are TRBV15 and TRBJ1-1; D call uncertain. The CDR3 spans 16 residues. V was clipped by 1 base and J by 6 bases, with 18 bases between them. The germline V gene has CDR1 LNHNV and CDR2 YYDKDF (reference sequence). CDR3 DNA sequence: TGTGCCACCAGCAGAGGGGGAACCGCAATAATCCCTGAAGCTTTCTTT. This translates into CATSRGGTAIIPEAFF.

The rearrangement joins TRBV30 to TRBJ2-2, with TRBD1 matching 7 bases. The CDR3 consists of 15 residues. Per germline, CDR1 GTSNPN and CDR2 SVGIG (reference sequence). Unmatched junction bases numbered 14, after V lost 8 bases and J lost 5 bases. The CDR3 DNA sequence: TGTGCCAGCAGTGTACAGGGGTTAAGGACCGGGGAGCTGTTTTTT. Translating it yields CASSVQGLRTGELFF.

The chain employs TRBV7-2 and TRBJ1-5, with a tentative D call TRBD1 (5 bases). The V gene's germline CDR1 is SGHTA and CDR2 FQGNSA. Trimming left V 1 base short and J 2 bases short, with 12 bases between. The CDR3 length is 16 residues. CDR3 DNA: TGTGCCAGCAGCTTAGAGGGGACGTTTGGCAATCAGCCCCAGCATTTT. Protein sequence: CASSLEGTFGNQPQHF.

Points on this clonotype: The junction departs from germline at one end; a sequencing error may be responsible. The chain is built from TRBV7-9 and TRBJ1-3; D is ambiguous. This CDR3 is built from 17 residues. Germline CDR1 reads SEHNR; CDR2 reads FQNEAQ (reference sequence). CDR3 bases: TGCGCCAGCAGCCAGCTCGAGGGTAGTGGCTCTGGAAACACCATATATTTT. This sequence encodes CASSQLEGSGSGNTIYF. The full variable domain, in which reference TRBV7-9 and TRBJ1-3 provide the parts outside the CDR3, is DTGVSQNPRHKITKRGQNVTFRCDPISEHNRLYWYRQTLGQGPEFLTYFQNEAQLEKSRLLSDRFSAERPKGSFSTLEIQRTEQGDSAMYLCASSQLEGSGSGNTIYFGEGSWLTVV.

This clonotype showed up many times. V is TRBV7-9 and J is TRBJ1-1, with a tentative D call TRBD1 (5 bases). This CDR3 has 14 residues. The V end lost 0 bases, the J end lost 3 bases, and 8 bases lay between the germline ends. CDR1 and CDR2 (germline): SEHNR, FQNEAQ (reference sequence). DNA for the CDR3: TGTGCCAGCAGCTTAGCGGGACGGCACACTGAAGCTTTCTTT. Translation gives CASSLAGRHTEAFF.

The chain couples TRBV24-1 to TRBJ1-5, with 10 bases fitting TRBD1. Trimming took 8 bases from V and 3 from J; bases not matched to a gene: 9. Germline CDR1 is KGHDR and CDR2 is SFDVKD. The CDR3 sequence is 16 residues long. DNA of the CDR3: TGTGCCACCACTGGTACCGGGACAGGGGCCAATCAGCCCCAGCATTTT. It codes for CATTGTGTGANQPQHF.

This clonotype was seen only a few times. J is TRBJ2-7 and V is TRBV7-2; 11 nucleotides agree with TRBD2. The trim removed 6 bases at V and 7 bases at J, leaving 8 bases unmatched. The CDR3 loop spans 14 amino acids. Germline V gene lookup returns CDR1 SGHTA and CDR2 FQGNSA. The CDR3 DNA follows: TGTGCCAGCAGTCCGGGACTAGCGGCACTGGAGCAGTACTTC. It translates to CASSPGLAALEQYF.

The chain recombines TRBV15 with TRBJ1-3, with D possibly matching TRBD1 (6 bases). The germline CDR1 and CDR2 sequences are LNHNV and YYDKDF (reference sequence). The V and J ends lost 3 bases and 8 bases respectively, with 23 bases between them. CDR3 length equals 17 residues. This chain's CDR3 is CATSRTRQETYGYTIYF. The DNA for the CDR3 is TGTGCCACCAGCAGGACCCGACAGGAAACCTATGGCTACACCATATATTTT. The complete variable domain, with remaining parts taken from reference TRBV15 and TRBJ1-3, reads DAMVIQNPRYQVTQFGKPVTLSCSQTLNHNVMYWYQQKSSQAPKLLFHYYDKDFNNEADTPDNFQSRRPNTSFCFLDIRSPGLGDTAMYLCATSRTRQETYGYTIYFGEGSWLTVV.

CDR3 in DNA: TGCAGTGCAGCAGGGGGTCCAACTAATGAAAAACTGTTTTTT. It is translated as CSAAGGPTNEKLFF. The chain is built from TRBV20-1 and TRBJ1-4, with 7 nucleotides matching TRBD1. The CDR3 length is 14 residues. J lost 0 bases, V lost 6 bases, and 4 bases had no gene match. The germline CDR1 and CDR2 sequences are DFQATT and SNEGSKA (reference sequence).

The chain uses TRBV20-1 and TRBJ2-5; no firm D call. The CDR3 runs 10 residues. Germline lookup yields CDR1 DFQATT and CDR2 SNEGSKA (reference sequence). The V end lost 6 bases, the J end lost 6 bases, and 8 bases lay between the germline ends. The DNA for the CDR3 is TGCAGTGCCCGAAGACAGACCCAGTACTTC. Protein sequence: CSARRQTQYF.

This clonotype was found many times. This chain uses TRBV7-9 with TRBJ1-1; D call uncertain. This CDR3 comprises 11 residues. The germline V and J ends were trimmed by 1 base and 10 bases, with 7 bases remaining between them. The germline V gene encodes CDR1 SEHNR and CDR2 FQNEAQ (reference sequence). CDR3 coding DNA: TGTGCCAGCAGCTTAGGGGCAGGAGCTTTCTTT. It codes for CASSLGAGAFF.

This clonotype was recorded at least ten times. This chain joins TRBV2 and TRBJ2-7; 7 nucleotides agree with TRBD1. CDR1 and CDR2 (germline): SNHLY, FYNNEI. This CDR3 is built from 13 residues. The V gene end was trimmed by 11 bases and the J gene end by 4 bases; junction bases not matched to a gene: 11. As DNA, the CDR3 is TGTGCCGGAAGGCTCCAACAGGGGTACGAGCAGTACTTC. Its translation: CAGRLQQGYEQYF.

The chain has TRBV29-1 and TRBJ2-7; 11 bases align to TRBD2. V lost 6 bases and J lost 3; bases outside the gene matches: 1. The CDR3 is made up of 12 amino acids. Per germline, CDR1 SQVTM and CDR2 ANQGSEA. CDR3 in DNA: TGCAGCGTACTAGCGGGAGTCTACGAGCAGTACTTC. Encoded protein: CSVLAGVYEQYF.

V usage is TRBV29-1 and J usage is TRBJ1-1; D not certain. The CDR3 is 10 amino acids. The germline gives CDR1 SQVTM, CDR2 ANQGSEA. Trimming stripped 0 bases from V and 8 bases from J, with 4 bases between. The CDR3 loop reads CSVEDREAFF. As DNA, the CDR3 is TGCAGCGTTGAAGATCGGGAAGCTTTCTTT. Full variable domain (rest looked up from reference TRBV29-1 and TRBJ1-1): SAVISQKPSRDICQRGTSLTIQCQVDSQVTMMFWYRQQPGQSLTLIATANQGSEATYESGFVIDKFPISRPNLTFSTLTVSNMSPEDSSIYLCSVEDREAFFGQGTRLTVV.

This clonotype was detected only a few times. The rearrangement links TRBV2 to TRBJ2-7; 9 positions agree with TRBD2. J lost 6 bases, V lost 7 bases, and 7 bases had no gene match. Germline values: CDR1 SNHLY, CDR2 FYNNEI. CDR3 length: 13 amino acids. This CDR3 reads CASKRGLALEQYF. The CDR3 coding sequence is TGTGCCAGCAAACGGGGACTAGCTCTCGAGCAGTACTTC.

The V gene is TRBV19, the J gene TRBJ2-5, with 8 nucleotides matching TRBD1. Germline V lookup: CDR1 LNHDA, CDR2 SQIVND (reference sequence). The CDR3 is 16 residues long. With 4 bases clipped from V and 4 bases from J, the junction kept 11 bases outside the gene matches. DNA for the CDR3: TGTGCCAGTAGTACAACAGGGGGGATCGTGCGAGAGACCCAGTACTTC. Translating it yields CASSTTGGIVRETQYF.

The gene calls are TRBV5-1 and TRBJ2-7; 7 bases map to TRBD1. Germline V gene sequence: CDR1 SGHRS, CDR2 YFSETQ. CDR3 size: 13 residues. V lost 2 bases to trimming and J lost 5 bases; unmatched junction nucleotides: 4. CDR3 residues: CASSFGQVNEQYF. The DNA of the CDR3 is TGCGCCAGCAGCTTCGGACAGGTCAACGAGCAGTACTTC.

This chain links TRBV7-2 with TRBJ1-1; D gene uncertain. Trimming stripped 5 bases from V and 0 bases from J, with 13 bases between. CDR1 is SGHTA, CDR2 FQGNSA, per germline. CDR3 length: 15 amino acids. For the CDR3, the DNA is TGTGCCAGCAGCCTAATAGGCCAGTTGAACACTGAAGCTTTCTTT. It encodes CASSLIGQLNTEAFF.